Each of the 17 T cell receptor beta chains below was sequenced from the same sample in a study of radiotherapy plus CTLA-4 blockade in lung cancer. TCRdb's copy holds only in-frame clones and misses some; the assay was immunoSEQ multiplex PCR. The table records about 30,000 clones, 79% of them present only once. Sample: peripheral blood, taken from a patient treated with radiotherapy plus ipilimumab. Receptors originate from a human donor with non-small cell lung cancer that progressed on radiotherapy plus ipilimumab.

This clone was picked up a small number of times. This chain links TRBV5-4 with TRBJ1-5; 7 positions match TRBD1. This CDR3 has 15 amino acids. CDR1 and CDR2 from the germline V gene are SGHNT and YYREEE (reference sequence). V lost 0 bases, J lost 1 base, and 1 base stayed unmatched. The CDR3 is CASSLGRGSNQPQHF. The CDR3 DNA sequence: TGTGCCAGCAGCTTGGGCAGGGGGAGCAATCAGCCCCAGCATTTT.

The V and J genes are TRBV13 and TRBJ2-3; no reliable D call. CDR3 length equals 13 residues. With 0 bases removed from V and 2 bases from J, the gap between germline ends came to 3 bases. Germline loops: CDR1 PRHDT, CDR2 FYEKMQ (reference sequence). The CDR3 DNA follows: TGTGCCAGCAGCTTAGGAACCACAGATACGCAGTATTTT. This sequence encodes CASSLGTTDTQYF.

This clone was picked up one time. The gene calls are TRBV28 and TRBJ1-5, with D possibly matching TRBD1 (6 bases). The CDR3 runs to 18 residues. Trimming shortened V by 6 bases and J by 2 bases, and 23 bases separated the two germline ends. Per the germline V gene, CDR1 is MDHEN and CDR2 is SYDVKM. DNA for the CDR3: TGTGCCAGCAGCCCGGAATCGCGGGGGCAGTCAGGCAATCAGCCCCAGCATTTT. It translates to CASSPESRGQSGNQPQHF.

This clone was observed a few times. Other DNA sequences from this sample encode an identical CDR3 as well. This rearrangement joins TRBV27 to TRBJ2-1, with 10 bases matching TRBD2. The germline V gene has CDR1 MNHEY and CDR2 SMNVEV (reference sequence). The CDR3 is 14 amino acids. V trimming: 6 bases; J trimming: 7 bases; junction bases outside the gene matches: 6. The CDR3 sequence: CASSLAGVGNEQFF. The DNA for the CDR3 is TGTGCCAGCAGCCTAGCGGGAGTGGGGAATGAGCAGTTCTTC.

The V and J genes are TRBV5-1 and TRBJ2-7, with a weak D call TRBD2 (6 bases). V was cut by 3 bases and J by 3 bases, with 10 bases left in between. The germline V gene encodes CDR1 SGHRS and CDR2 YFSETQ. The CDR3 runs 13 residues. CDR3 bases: TGCGCCAGCAGCTCGGACGGGAGCTACGAGCAGTACTTC. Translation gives CASSSDGSYEQYF.

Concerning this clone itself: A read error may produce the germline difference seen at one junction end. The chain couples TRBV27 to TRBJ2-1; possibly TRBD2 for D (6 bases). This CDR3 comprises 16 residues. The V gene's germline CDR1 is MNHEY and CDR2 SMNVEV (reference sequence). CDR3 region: CASRLYSGSSYNEQFF. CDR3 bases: TGTGCCAGCAGGTTATATAGCGGTAGCTCCTACAATGAGCAGTTCTTC.

CDR3 residues: CSVSDFNRGTEAFF. The CDR3 coding sequence is TGCAGCGTCAGTGATTTTAATCGTGGCACTGAAGCTTTCTTT. This chain links TRBV29-1 with TRBJ1-1; D is unclear. Deletions cut 6 bases from V and 4 bases from J, with 18 bases between. CDR1 and CDR2 from the germline V gene are SQVTM and ANQGSEA. The CDR3 spans 14 residues.

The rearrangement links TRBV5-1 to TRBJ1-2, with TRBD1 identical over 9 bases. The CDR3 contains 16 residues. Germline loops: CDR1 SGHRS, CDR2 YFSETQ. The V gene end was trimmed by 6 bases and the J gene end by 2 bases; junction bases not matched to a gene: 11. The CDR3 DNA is TGCGCCAGCACAAACGGGACAGGGTCAGTCAACTATGGCTACACCTTC. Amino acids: CASTNGTGSVNYGYTF.

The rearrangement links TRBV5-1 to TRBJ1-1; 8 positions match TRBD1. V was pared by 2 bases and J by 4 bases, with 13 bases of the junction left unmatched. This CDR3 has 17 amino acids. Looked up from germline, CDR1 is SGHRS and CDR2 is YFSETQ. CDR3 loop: CASSLRQGSVSGTEAFF. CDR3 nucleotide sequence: TGCGCCAGCAGCTTACGACAGGGGTCTGTCTCGGGCACTGAAGCTTTCTTT.

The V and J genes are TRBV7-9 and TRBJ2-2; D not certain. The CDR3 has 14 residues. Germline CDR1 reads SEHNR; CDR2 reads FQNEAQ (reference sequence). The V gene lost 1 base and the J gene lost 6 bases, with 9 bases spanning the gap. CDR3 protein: CASSLGGLPGELFF. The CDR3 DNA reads TGTGCCAGCAGCTTAGGAGGCCTTCCCGGGGAGCTGTTTTTT.

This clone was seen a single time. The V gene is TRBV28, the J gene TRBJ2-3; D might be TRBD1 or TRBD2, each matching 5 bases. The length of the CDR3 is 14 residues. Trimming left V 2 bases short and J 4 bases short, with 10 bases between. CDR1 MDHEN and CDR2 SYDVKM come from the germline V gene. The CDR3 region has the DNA TGTGCCAGCAGTTTAGAGAGGGGAGCAGATACGCAGTATTTT. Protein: CASSLERGADTQYF.

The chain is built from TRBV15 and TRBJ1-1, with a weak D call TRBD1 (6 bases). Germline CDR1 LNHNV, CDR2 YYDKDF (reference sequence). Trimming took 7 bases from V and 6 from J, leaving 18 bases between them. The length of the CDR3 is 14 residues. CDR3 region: CATTSGVSYAEAFF. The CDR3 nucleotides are TGTGCCACCACCTCAGGGGTCTCGTACGCTGAAGCTTTCTTT.

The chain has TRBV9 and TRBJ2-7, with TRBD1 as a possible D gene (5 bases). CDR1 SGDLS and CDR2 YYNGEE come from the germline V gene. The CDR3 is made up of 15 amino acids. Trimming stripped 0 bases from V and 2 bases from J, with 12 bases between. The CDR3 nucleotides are TGTGCCAGCAGCGTAGGACAGACCTCGGCCTACGAGCAGTACTTC. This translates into CASSVGQTSAYEQYF.

Here the CDR3 DNA reads TGTGCCAGCAGCACCACCGACAGGGGGCACACTGAAGCTTTCTTT. Translating it yields CASSTTDRGHTEAFF. The rearrangement joins TRBV11-1 to TRBJ1-1, with 10 positions matching TRBD1. The germline V gene encodes CDR1 SGHAT and CDR2 FQDESV (reference sequence). The trim removed 5 bases at V and 3 bases at J, leaving 6 bases unmatched. This CDR3 is 15 amino acids long.

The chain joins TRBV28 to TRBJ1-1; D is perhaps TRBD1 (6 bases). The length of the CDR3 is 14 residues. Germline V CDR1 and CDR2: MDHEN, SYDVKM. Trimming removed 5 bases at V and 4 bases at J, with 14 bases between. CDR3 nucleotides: TGTGCCAGCAGTATGAGGACAGTGAGCACTGAAGCTTTCTTT. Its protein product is CASSMRTVSTEAFF.

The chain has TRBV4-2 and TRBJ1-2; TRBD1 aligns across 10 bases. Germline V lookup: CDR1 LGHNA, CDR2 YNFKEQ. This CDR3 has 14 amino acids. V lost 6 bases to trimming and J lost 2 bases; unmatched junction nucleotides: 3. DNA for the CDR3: TGTGCCAGCAGTCCGGGACAGGGGAACTATGGCTACACCTTC. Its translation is CASSPGQGNYGYTF.

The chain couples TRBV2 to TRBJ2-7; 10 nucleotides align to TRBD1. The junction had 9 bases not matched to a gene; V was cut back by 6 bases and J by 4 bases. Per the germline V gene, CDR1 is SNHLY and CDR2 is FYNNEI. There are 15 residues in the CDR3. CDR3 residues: CASRPTGTGVYEQYF. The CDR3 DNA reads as TGTGCCAGCAGACCCACGGGGACAGGGGTTTACGAGCAGTACTTC.